This T cell receptor beta chain was profiled in a study of shared clonotypes between healthy human individuals. About the study: Used for every donor were three CD4 naive, three CD4 memory, two CD8 naive and one CD8 memory plate.

It was CD45RO-negative cells, positively selected for CCR7, that made up naive CD8 cells, with terminally differentiated effector memory CD45RA+ cells excluded. About this clone: Its target is unknown.

The study's findings and limits: Researchers found naive subsets generally carried larger estimated richness than memory subsets. What rarefaction showed was incomplete sorted-subset sequencing despite large depth. Clonotypes not shared had lower generation probabilities than those common to all four donors.

Profiled with immunoSEQ multiplex PCR; TCRdb holds only in-frame clones, not every one. In the table there are over 800,000 clones, approximately 92% of which are singletons. The CDR3 spans 18 residues. J lost 3 bases, V lost 2 bases, and 10 bases had no gene match. CDR1 and CDR2 from the germline V gene are MNHEY and SMNVEV (reference sequence). The sequenced sample consisted of naive CD8+ T cells sorted from blood. The rearrangement uses TRBV27 and TRBJ2-1; 10 bases agree with TRBD2. The TCR comes from a man aged 30 to 39 in good health. The CDR3 sequence is CASSLRLAGVPGYNEQFF. DNA of the CDR3: TGTGCCAGCAGTTTACGTCTAGCGGGGGTCCCGGGCTACAATGAGCAGTTCTTC.